The rows below give T cell receptor beta chains drawn from one sample of a study of blood T cell repertoires in COVID-19. The assay was immunoSEQ multiplex PCR, and TCRdb's table has in-frame clones only and misses some. The sample carries 40,000 or so clones, around 81% recorded once. Material for sequencing was peripheral blood. The receptors shown here come from a man aged 50 or older with active COVID-19. Each CDR3 is given with its conserved first and last residue. The D gene is left open where the match is weak. Clone size is shown for a subset of rows, as once, few, many or a class of expanded clone.

CDR3 DNA,CDR3 protein,D gene,J gene,clone size,V gene
TGTGCCAGTCGGAAGGCGGGCGTCTACGAGCAGTACTTC,CASRKAGVYEQYF,NA,TRBJ2-7,NA,TRBV6-5
TGTGCCAGCAGCCCGGGGACACGATACACTGAAGCTTTCTTT,CASSPGTRYTEAFF,NA,TRBJ1-1,NA,TRBV5-4
TGTGCCAGCAGCTTAGGTTCGGGTTTAGGCACTAATGAAAAACTGTTTTTT,CASSLGSGLGTNEKLFF,NA,TRBJ1-4,NA,TRBV13
TGTGCCAGCAGACCTAGCGGGGGGAGGGACACCGGGGAGCTGTTTTTT,CASRPSGGRDTGELFF,TRBD2,TRBJ2-2,NA,TRBV6-2/TRBV6-3
TGTGCCAGCATTAAGGACAGGGGGAGTGCCTACGAGCAGTACTTC,CASIKDRGSAYEQYF,TRBD1,TRBJ2-7,NA,TRBV28
TGCGCCAGCAGCCCTGGACTAGCGCACACAGATACGCAGTATTTT,CASSPGLAHTDTQYF,TRBD2,TRBJ2-3,NA,TRBV4-1
TGTGCCAGCAGCGCCGAGGGTAGGAGCACAGATACGCAGTATTTT,CASSAEGRSTDTQYF,NA,TRBJ2-3,NA,TRBV11-3
TGTGCCAGCAGCCCAATAGGAGGGTTCCGCTACACCTTC,CASSPIGGFRYTF,NA,TRBJ1-2,NA,TRBV5-5
TGTGCCAGCAGTTACTCTACAGGACCCCTCCACTTT,CASSYSTGPLHF,NA,TRBJ1-6,NA,TRBV6-5
TGTGCCAGCAGCCAAGTAGGTAGCGGGGCCCGCTCCTACGAGCAGTACTTC,CASSQVGSGARSYEQYF,TRBD2,TRBJ2-7,NA,TRBV14
TGTGCCAGCACCCTGTCTGGTGGGAGGGGAGGGGGAGAGACCCAGTACTTC,CASTLSGGRGGGETQYF,NA,TRBJ2-5,NA,TRBV2
TGTGCCAGCAGCGCGGGACCATACCCGGGGGCGGGGGCTGATGAGCAGTTCTTC,CASSAGPYPGAGADEQFF,NA,TRBJ2-1,NA,TRBV9
TGTGCCAGCAGTTTAGGAATAGCGGGGCGGGGTACGCAGTATTTT,CASSLGIAGRGTQYF,TRBD2,TRBJ2-3,NA,TRBV27
TGTGCCAGCTCACCACCGGACAGGGGGCCTCAGCCCCAGCATTTT,CASSPPDRGPQPQHF,TRBD1,TRBJ1-5,NA,TRBV18
TGTGCCAGCAGCCGAGGGGGCGACTACGAGCAGTACTTC,CASSRGGDYEQYF,TRBD1,TRBJ2-7,NA,TRBV9
TGTGCCAGCTCACAGGGGGAACCACCCTACGAGCAGTACTTC,CASSQGEPPYEQYF,NA,TRBJ2-7,once,TRBV18
TGTGCCAGCGAAGTTGTAGGGGGGGCAGGGGAGACCCAGTACTTC,CASEVVGGAGETQYF,NA,TRBJ2-5,NA,TRBV6-4
TGTGCCAGCAGCGGAAGGGGGACGAGCACTGAAGCTTTCTTT,CASSGRGTSTEAFF,NA,TRBJ1-1,NA,TRBV21-1
TGTGCCAGTAGTATTGCGTTGTTGCTTTATAGCAATCAGCCCCAGCATTTT,CASSIALLLYSNQPQHF,NA,TRBJ1-5,NA,TRBV19
TGTGCCAGCACCGAAAGTCTGACAGTTGAAGCTTTCTTT,CASTESLTVEAFF,NA,TRBJ1-1,NA,TRBV6-5
TGTGCCAGCAGTTTGGGACAGGGGTCAGGCTACGAGCAGTACTTC,CASSLGQGSGYEQYF,TRBD1,TRBJ2-7,NA,TRBV6-5
TGTGCCAGCAGCCAAGTCCAGCTTCGACAGGGACCTAATTCACCCCTCCACTTT,CASSQVQLRQGPNSPLHF,TRBD1,TRBJ1-6,once,TRBV14
TGTGCCAGCAGCGCCGGGGGGACTAGCACAGATACGCAGTATTTT,CASSAGGTSTDTQYF,TRBD2,TRBJ2-3,once,TRBV9
TGCGCCAGCGGTCCGGACAACCCCGCCTACGAGCAGTACTTC,CASGPDNPAYEQYF,NA,TRBJ2-7,NA,TRBV5-1
TGTGCCAGCAGTGACGGGGGGCTCTATGGCTACACCTTC,CASSDGGLYGYTF,NA,TRBJ1-2,NA,TRBV25-1
TGTGCCAGCAGCTTAAGAGGGTATGGCTACACCTTC,CASSLRGYGYTF,NA,TRBJ1-2,NA,TRBV13
TGTGCCAGCAACCCAGTACAGGGGGCTAGGACCGGGGAGCTGTTTTTT,CASNPVQGARTGELFF,TRBD1,TRBJ2-2,NA,TRBV6-2/TRBV6-3
TGTGCCAGCAGCGTAGGCGGGACAGGGGGTGGCTACACCTTC,CASSVGGTGGGYTF,TRBD1,TRBJ1-2,NA,TRBV9